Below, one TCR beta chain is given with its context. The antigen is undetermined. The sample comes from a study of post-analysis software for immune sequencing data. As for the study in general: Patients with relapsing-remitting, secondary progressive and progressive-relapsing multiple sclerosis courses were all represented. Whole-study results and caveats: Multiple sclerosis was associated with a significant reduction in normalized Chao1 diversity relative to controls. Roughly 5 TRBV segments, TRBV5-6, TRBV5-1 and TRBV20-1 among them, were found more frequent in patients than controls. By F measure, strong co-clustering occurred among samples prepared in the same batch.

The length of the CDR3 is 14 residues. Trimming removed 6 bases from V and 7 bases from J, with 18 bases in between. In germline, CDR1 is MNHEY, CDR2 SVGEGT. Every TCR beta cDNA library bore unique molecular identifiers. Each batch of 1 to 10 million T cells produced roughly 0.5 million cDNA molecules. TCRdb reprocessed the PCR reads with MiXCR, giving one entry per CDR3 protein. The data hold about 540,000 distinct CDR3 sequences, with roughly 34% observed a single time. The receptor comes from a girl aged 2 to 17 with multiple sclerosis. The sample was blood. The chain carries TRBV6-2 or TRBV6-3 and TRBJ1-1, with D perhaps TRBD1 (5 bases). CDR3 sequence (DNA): TGTGCCAGCAGCCTAGACGGCCAGGGAGGTGAAGCTTTCTTT. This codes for CASSLDGQGGEAFF.